The 15 T cell receptor beta chains listed next were all sequenced from one sample in a study of blood T cell repertoires in COVID-19. TCRdb's copy holds only in-frame clones and misses some; the assay was immunoSEQ multiplex PCR. The sample has more than 90,000 clones; 85% are singletons. Sequencing used peripheral blood. These receptors were obtained from a woman between 65 and 79 years old with active or convalescent COVID-19.

This clone appeared a few times. This sequence joins TRBV7-2 and TRBJ2-7; 10 nucleotides agree with TRBD1. The germline CDR1 and CDR2 sequences are SGHTA and FQGNSA. Trimming at V came to 3 bases and at J to 5 bases, leaving 7 bases not matched to a gene. The CDR3 spans 15 residues. DNA of the CDR3: TGTGCCAGCAGCTTCGGGGACAGGGGTATTAACGAGCAGTACTTC. Residues: CASSFGDRGINEQYF.

This clone was detected a few times. The rearrangement joins TRBV19 to TRBJ1-1; no reliable D call. Germline V gene sequence: CDR1 LNHDA, CDR2 SQIVND (reference sequence). This CDR3 region has 17 residues. Trimming stripped 10 bases from V and 1 base from J, with 25 bases between. The CDR3 sequence is CATPRMRSGWENTEAFF. The CDR3 DNA is TGTGCCACCCCGCGTATGAGATCGGGGTGGGAGAACACTGAAGCTTTCTTT.

The chain couples TRBV24-1 to TRBJ2-7; TRBD1 matches at 9 bases. The CDR3 has 13 residues. Per germline, CDR1 KGHDR and CDR2 SFDVKD. The junction had 6 bases not matched to a gene; V was cut back by 7 bases and J by 6 bases. As DNA, the CDR3 is TGTGCCACCAGGTCGGGACAGGGAGGCGAGCAGTACTTC. Translated: CATRSGQGGEQYF.

The chain is built from TRBV19 and TRBJ2-3; 10 nucleotides match TRBD2. The CDR3 has 16 residues. J was trimmed by 5 bases and V by 3 bases; bases with no gene match: 8. From germline, CDR1 is LNHDA and CDR2 SQIVND (reference sequence). The CDR3 nucleotides read TGTGCCAGTAGTATTCGGAGCGGGGGGGCGATAGATACGCAGTATTTT. Translation: CASSIRSGGAIDTQYF.

The V call is TRBV6-2 or TRBV6-3, the J call TRBJ1-5; no reliable D call. This CDR3 is built from 14 residues. Germline-derived CDR1 and CDR2 are MNHEY and SVGEGT. V lost 3 bases and J lost 4, with 10 bases in between. CDR3: CASSYRLLNQPQHF. CDR3 sequence (DNA): TGTGCCAGCAGTTATCGACTTCTTAATCAGCCCCAGCATTTT.

The chain is built from TRBV4-3 and TRBJ2-1; 10 nucleotides line up with TRBD2. The germline CDR1 and CDR2 sequences are LGHNA and YSLEER. Unmatched junction bases numbered 3, after V lost 1 base and J lost 0 bases. The CDR3 covers 17 residues. CDR3 nucleotides: TGCGCCAGCAGCCAAGGGGCTAGCGGGAGCTCCTACAATGAGCAGTTCTTC. This gives the protein CASSQGASGSSYNEQFF.

The chain couples TRBV15 to TRBJ2-7; 8 bases are a match to TRBD1. Germline lookup yields CDR1 LNHNV and CDR2 YYDKDF (reference sequence). Trimming removed 1 base from V and 6 bases from J; junction bases left unmatched: 11. This CDR3 has 16 amino acids. CDR3 DNA: TGTGCCACCAGCAGAGGGAAAACAGGGGGTGAGGGCGAGCAGTACTTC. Translated: CATSRGKTGGEGEQYF.

The chain recombines TRBV6-5 with TRBJ2-7; 11 bases match TRBD2. V was pared by 2 bases and J by 4 bases, with 4 bases of the junction left unmatched. This CDR3 comprises 15 residues. Germline CDR1 reads MNHEY; CDR2 reads SVGAGI. Written as DNA, the CDR3 is TGTGCCAGCAGTTACGCCACTAGCGGGGGTTACGAGCAGTACTTC. This sequence encodes CASSYATSGGYEQYF.

J is TRBJ2-1 and V is TRBV9, with 9 bases aligning to TRBD2. Germline trimming cut 4 bases from V and 5 bases from J; bases unmatched to any gene: 13. The length of the CDR3 is 17 residues. Per the germline V gene, CDR1 is SGDLS and CDR2 is YYNGEE. The CDR3 is CASSKQTGTSPNNEQFF. CDR3 sequence (DNA): TGTGCCAGCAGCAAACAAACCGGGACTAGCCCAAACAATGAGCAGTTCTTC.

As regards this clone: The identical CDR3 is also encoded by other nucleotide sequences in the sample. The V gene is TRBV6-2 or TRBV6-3, the J gene TRBJ1-1; D is perhaps TRBD1 (5 bases). The CDR3 is 14 amino acids. Trimming pared 0 bases from V and 6 bases from J, leaving 11 bases between. Germline V gene data show CDR1 as MNHEY and CDR2 as SVGEGT. In nucleotides, the CDR3 is TGTGCCAGCAGTTACTCCTCAGGGCCCGCTGAAGCTTTCTTT. This sequence encodes CASSYSSGPAEAFF.

The chain combines TRBV7-3 with TRBJ2-6; D call uncertain. CDR1 is SGHTA and CDR2 is FQGTGA in the germline V gene. The V and J ends lost 3 bases and 2 bases respectively, with 5 bases between them. The CDR3 totals 14 residues. The CDR3 spells CASSFSPGANVLTF. The CDR3 nucleotides read TGTGCCAGCAGCTTCTCCCCTGGGGCCAACGTCCTGACTTTC.

The genes are TRBV6-4 and TRBJ1-2; 7 bases are shared with TRBD1. Germline loops: CDR1 MRHNA, CDR2 SNTAGT. The CDR3 consists of 15 residues. The ends lost 0 bases at V and 7 bases at J; junction bases unmatched: 8. Here the CDR3 reads CASSDSYEGAVGYTF. CDR3 DNA sequence: TGTGCCAGCAGTGACTCGTACGAGGGGGCGGTTGGCTACACCTTC.

The rearrangement uses TRBV15 and TRBJ1-2, with D uncertain. V was shortened by 3 bases and J by 2 bases, with 10 bases between the two germline ends. This CDR3 contains 14 residues. Germline V CDR1 and CDR2: LNHNV, YYDKDF (reference sequence). The DNA for the CDR3 is TGTGCCACCAGCAGGCGGGCCCCGAACTATGGCTACACCTTC. This gives the protein CATSRRAPNYGYTF.

The chain carries TRBV6-2 or TRBV6-3 and TRBJ2-7, with 9 bases that match TRBD2. The V and J ends lost 2 bases and 2 bases, in that order; junction bases with no gene match: 4. CDR3 length: 15 amino acids. Germline CDR1 MNHEY, CDR2 SVGEGT. The CDR3 nucleotides read TGTGCCAGCAGTTACGGACTAGCGAACACCTACGAGCAGTACTTC. It translates to CASSYGLANTYEQYF.

This clone was detected only once. V gene TRBV18 combines with J gene TRBJ1-5, with D hard to call. Trimming left V 2 bases short and J 0 bases short, with 8 bases between. The V gene's germline CDR1 is KGHSH and CDR2 LQKENI. This CDR3 spans 15 amino acids. The CDR3 bases are TGTGCCAGCTCACCAGGGCAGGTTAGCAATCAGCCCCAGCATTTT. Its protein is CASSPGQVSNQPQHF.